The next 19 T cell receptor beta chains were all read from a single sample in a study of T cell changes during pregnancy in multiple sclerosis. Only in-frame clones appear in the TCRdb table, and some are missing; sequencing was by immunoSEQ multiplex PCR. The repertoire holds fewer than 30,000 clones, about 88% seen once, with more than 8.5% in the top ten. The sequencing here drew on CD8+ T cells from peripheral blood mononuclear cells, taken in the third trimester of pregnancy. These receptors all stem from a female donor in good health, enrolled as a control in a pregnancy study.

The genes are TRBV27 and TRBJ2-1; the match to TRBD2 covers 11 bases. The length of the CDR3 is 16 residues. Germline values: CDR1 MNHEY, CDR2 SMNVEV (reference sequence). V lost 5 bases and J lost 6; bases outside the gene matches: 9. CDR3 sequence: CASSTKEGLAVNEQFF. CDR3 nucleotide sequence: TGTGCCAGCAGTACAAAAGAGGGACTAGCGGTCAATGAGCAGTTCTTC.

CDR3 protein: CASSPTRRTEAFF. Written as DNA, the CDR3 is TGTGCCAGCTCACCGACTCGAAGAACTGAAGCTTTCTTT. The chain joins TRBV18 to TRBJ1-1, with no clear D. The CDR3 is made up of 13 amino acids. V lost 3 bases and J 5 bases, leaving 10 bases between the germline ends. The germline V gene encodes CDR1 KGHSH and CDR2 LQKENI.

The genes are TRBV5-1 and TRBJ1-3, with D uncertain. This CDR3 has 13 residues. V shed 7 bases and J shed 1 base, with 9 bases lying between them. Per germline, CDR1 SGHRS and CDR2 YFSETQ. The CDR3 DNA reads TGCGCCAGCGCTACAGAATCTGGAAACACCATATATTTT. Amino acids: CASATESGNTIYF.

This clone showed up just a few times. V gene TRBV7-6 combines with J gene TRBJ2-5; 10 nucleotides agree with TRBD2. CDR3 length equals 18 residues. Germline assignment: CDR1 SGHVS and CDR2 FNYEAQ. J was trimmed by 3 bases and V by 0 bases; bases with no gene match: 10. The CDR3 spells CASSLALLLAGMEETQYF. The CDR3, as DNA: TGTGCCAGCAGCTTAGCGCTTCTACTAGCGGGAATGGAAGAGACCCAGTACTTC. Together with reference TRBV7-6 and TRBJ2-5, the CDR3 gives the full variable domain: GAGVSQSPRYKVTKRGQDVALRCDPISGHVSLYWYRQALGQGPEFLTYFNYEAQQDKSGLPNDRFSAERPEGSISTLTIQRTEQRDSAMYRCASSLALLLAGMEETQYFGPGTRLLVL.

J is TRBJ2-3 and V is TRBV4-2; TRBD2 matches at 7 bases. V lost 1 base and J lost 0; bases outside the gene matches: 16. The CDR3 spans 20 residues. Germline loops: CDR1 LGHNA, CDR2 YNFKEQ. CDR3 nucleotide sequence: TGTGCCAGCAGCCAAGCCGGAGAGCCAGCGGGGTACGGCAGCACAGATACGCAGTATTTT. Its translation is CASSQAGEPAGYGSTDTQYF.

J is TRBJ2-5 and V is TRBV11-2; the D gene is possibly TRBD1 (6 bases). V lost 3 bases and J 5 bases, leaving 16 bases between the germline ends. CDR3 length equals 15 residues. Germline V gene lookup returns CDR1 SGHAT and CDR2 FQNNGV. CDR3 in amino acids: CASSLGHRVGETQYF. DNA for the CDR3: TGTGCCAGCAGCTTGGGACACAGGGTAGGGGAGACCCAGTACTTC.

The genes are TRBV7-9 and TRBJ2-7, with TRBD2 identical over 8 bases. V was pared by 7 bases and J by 4 bases, with 12 bases of the junction left unmatched. This CDR3 comprises 15 residues. The germline gives CDR1 SEHNR, CDR2 FQNEAQ (reference sequence). This CDR3 reads CASTPSGSAVYEQYF. The CDR3 region has the DNA TGTGCCAGCACTCCCAGCGGGAGTGCGGTGTACGAGCAGTACTTC.

The chain employs TRBV6-5 and TRBJ2-1; 11 bases are shared with TRBD2. The CDR3 totals 14 residues. J gave up 7 bases and V 4 bases, and 3 bases lay outside the gene matches. CDR1 is MNHEY, CDR2 SVGAGI, per germline. This CDR3 is CASSSSGRTNEQFF. For the CDR3, the DNA is TGTGCCAGCAGTTCTAGCGGGAGGACGAATGAGCAGTTCTTC.

The V call is TRBV4-1, the J call TRBJ2-3; weak D call: TRBD2 (6 bases). The V gene's germline CDR1 is MGHRA and CDR2 YSYEKL. The CDR3 runs to 15 residues. The V gene lost 0 bases and the J gene lost 2 bases, with 9 bases spanning the gap. In nucleotides, the CDR3 is TGCGCCAGCAGCCAAGAGAGCGGGTTCACAGATACGCAGTATTTT. This gives the protein CASSQESGFTDTQYF.

The chain combines TRBV11-2 with TRBJ2-7; 7 bases align to TRBD1. The CDR3 runs 15 residues. Germline trimming cut 3 bases from V and 3 bases from J; bases unmatched to any gene: 8. From germline, CDR1 is SGHAT and CDR2 FQNNGV. CDR3 residues: CASSFSRDSFYEQYF. The CDR3 DNA follows: TGTGCCAGCAGCTTTAGCCGGGACAGTTTCTACGAGCAGTACTTC.

J is TRBJ2-7 and V is TRBV4-2; TRBD2 matches at 12 bases. CDR3 length equals 15 residues. Germline loops: CDR1 LGHNA, CDR2 YNFKEQ. V shed 2 bases, J shed 4 bases, and the junction held 3 bases outside the gene matches. The CDR3 reads CASSQKTSGGYEQYF. DNA of the CDR3: TGTGCCAGCAGCCAAAAGACTAGCGGGGGTTACGAGCAGTACTTC.

The chain is built from TRBV5-6 and TRBJ1-2, with a tentative D call TRBD1 (5 bases). V gave up 4 bases and J gave up 13 bases, with 17 bases separating them. Germline CDR1 is SGHDT and CDR2 is YYEEEE. The CDR3 contains 12 residues. The CDR3 is CASSPQTEFFTF. The CDR3 DNA reads as TGTGCCAGCAGCCCTCAGACAGAGTTTTTCACCTTC.

The chain carries TRBV2 and TRBJ1-3; D gene unclear. The V and J ends lost 3 bases and 0 bases respectively, with 12 bases between them. This CDR3 has 16 residues. Germline V gives CDR1 SNHLY, CDR2 FYNNEI. CDR3 protein: CASSDLGASSGNTIYF. The CDR3 DNA reads TGTGCCAGCAGTGACCTTGGCGCTAGCTCTGGAAACACCATATATTTT.

The chain employs TRBV18 and TRBJ2-7; tentatively, D is TRBD2 (5 bases). Trimming shortened V by 3 bases and J by 4 bases, and 16 bases separated the two germline ends. CDR3 size: 15 residues. Germline CDR1 and CDR2: KGHSH and LQKENI. The chain's CDR3 is CASSPDEGKLYEQYF. Written as DNA, the CDR3 is TGTGCCAGCTCACCGGACGAGGGAAAACTATACGAGCAGTACTTC.

The chain carries TRBV19 and TRBJ2-7, with 7 bases lining up with TRBD2. The trim removed 5 bases at V and 2 bases at J, leaving 9 bases unmatched. The length of the CDR3 is 15 residues. The germline gives CDR1 LNHDA, CDR2 SQIVND (reference sequence). CDR3 sequence: CASSYGTTPAYEQYF. In DNA, the CDR3 is TGTGCCAGTAGTTACGGGACTACCCCTGCCTACGAGCAGTACTTC.

The chain carries TRBV7-2 and TRBJ2-7; TRBD1 matches 12 bases. This CDR3 region has 14 residues. Trimming took 6 bases from V and 2 from J; bases not matched to a gene: 2. CDR1 SGHTA and CDR2 FQGNSA come from the germline V gene. CDR3 residues: CASRGTGGTYEQYF. The CDR3 DNA reads TGTGCCAGCAGGGGGACAGGGGGCACCTACGAGCAGTACTTC.

The chain joins TRBV27 to TRBJ1-1; D is ambiguous. CDR1 and CDR2 (germline): MNHEY, SMNVEV (reference sequence). The length of the CDR3 is 16 residues. Trimming stripped 3 bases from V and 1 base from J, with 15 bases between. Written as DNA, the CDR3 is TGTGCCAGCAGTTTTCTCTATTACGAGGGGAACACTGAAGCTTTCTTT. This sequence encodes CASSFLYYEGNTEAFF.

This clone was seen a few times. This chain joins TRBV19 and TRBJ2-7; 10 bases are shared with TRBD2. V shed 3 bases, J shed 6 bases, and the junction held 5 bases outside the gene matches. CDR3 length: 14 residues. Germline values: CDR1 LNHDA, CDR2 SQIVND (reference sequence). The CDR3 nucleotides are TGTGCCAGTAGTATGGTGGGACTAGCGACCGAGCAGTACTTC. It is translated as CASSMVGLATEQYF.

The chain combines TRBV28 with TRBJ2-1; the D gene is possibly TRBD1 (5 bases). This CDR3 has 13 residues. Germline V lookup: CDR1 MDHEN, CDR2 SYDVKM. V lost 7 bases and J lost 2, with 9 bases in between. The CDR3 loop reads CASKGAAYNEQFF. The CDR3 bases are TGTGCCAGCAAAGGGGCCGCCTACAATGAGCAGTTCTTC.